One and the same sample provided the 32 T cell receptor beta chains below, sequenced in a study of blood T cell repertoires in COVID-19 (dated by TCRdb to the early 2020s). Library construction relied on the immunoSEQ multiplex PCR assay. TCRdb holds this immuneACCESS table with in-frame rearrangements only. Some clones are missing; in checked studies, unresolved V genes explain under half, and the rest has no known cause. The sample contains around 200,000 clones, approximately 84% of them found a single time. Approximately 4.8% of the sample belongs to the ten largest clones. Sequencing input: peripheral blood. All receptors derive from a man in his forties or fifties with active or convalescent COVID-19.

This CDR3 reads CASSLGTNLIYEQYF. CDR3 nucleotides: TGTGCCAGCAGCCTCGGGACAAACCTTATTTATGAGCAGTACTTC. The chain couples TRBV7-6 to TRBJ2-7; possibly TRBD1 for D (6 bases). V lost 5 bases and J lost 7, with 21 bases in between. There are 15 residues in the CDR3. Germline V gene sequence: CDR1 SGHVS, CDR2 FNYEAQ.

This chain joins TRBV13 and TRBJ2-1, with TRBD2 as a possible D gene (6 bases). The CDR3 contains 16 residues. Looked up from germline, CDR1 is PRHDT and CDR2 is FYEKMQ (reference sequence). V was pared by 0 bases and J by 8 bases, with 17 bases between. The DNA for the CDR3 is TGTGCCAGCAGCTTAGGGTTCGGGGGTGCAGGAGATGAGCAGTTCTTC. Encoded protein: CASSLGFGGAGDEQFF.

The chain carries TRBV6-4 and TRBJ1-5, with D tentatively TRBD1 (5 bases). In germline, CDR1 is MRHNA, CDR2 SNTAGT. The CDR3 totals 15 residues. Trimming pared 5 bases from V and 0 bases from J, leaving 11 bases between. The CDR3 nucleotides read TGTGCCAGCAGTCGCCCAGGGAATAGCAATCAGCCCCAGCATTTT. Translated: CASSRPGNSNQPQHF.

CDR3 residues: CATSPSVDTEAFF. CDR3 DNA: TGTGCCACCAGCCCAAGCGTGGACACTGAAGCTTTCTTT. The chain has TRBV15 and TRBJ1-1, with D hard to call. Between the trimmed V and J ends, which lost 5 bases and 3 bases, there was a span of 10 bases. The CDR3 runs to 13 residues. The germline V gene has CDR1 LNHNV and CDR2 YYDKDF (reference sequence).

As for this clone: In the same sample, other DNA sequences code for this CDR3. CDR3 loop: CASSPQGNTEAFF. CDR3 nucleotides: TGTGCCAGCAGCCCACAGGGGAACACTGAAGCTTTCTTT. This sequence joins TRBV7-9 and TRBJ1-1; TRBD1 might be the D (6 bases). The CDR3 covers 13 residues. Trimming left V 5 bases short and J 1 base short, with 8 bases between. CDR1 is SEHNR and CDR2 is FQNEAQ in the germline V gene (reference sequence). The full variable domain, its missing parts supplied by reference TRBV7-9 and TRBJ1-1, is DTGVSQNPRHKITKRGQNVTFRCDPISEHNRLYWYRQTLGQGPEFLTYFQNEAQLEKSRLLSDRFSAERPKGSFSTLEIQRTEQGDSAMYLCASSPQGNTEAFFGQGTRLTVV.

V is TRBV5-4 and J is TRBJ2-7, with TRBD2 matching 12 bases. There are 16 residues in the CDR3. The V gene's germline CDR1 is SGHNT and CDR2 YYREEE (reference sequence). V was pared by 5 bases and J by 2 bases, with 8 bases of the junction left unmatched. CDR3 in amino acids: CASSYGLAGSTYEQYF. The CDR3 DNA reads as TGTGCCAGCAGTTACGGACTAGCGGGGAGTACCTACGAGCAGTACTTC.

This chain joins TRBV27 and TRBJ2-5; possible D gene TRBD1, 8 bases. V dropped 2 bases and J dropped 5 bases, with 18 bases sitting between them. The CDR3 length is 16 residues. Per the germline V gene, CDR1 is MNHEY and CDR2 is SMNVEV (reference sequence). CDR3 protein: CASSLRTGREAETQYF. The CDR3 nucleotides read TGTGCCAGCAGTTTAAGGACAGGGAGGGAAGCGGAGACCCAGTACTTC.

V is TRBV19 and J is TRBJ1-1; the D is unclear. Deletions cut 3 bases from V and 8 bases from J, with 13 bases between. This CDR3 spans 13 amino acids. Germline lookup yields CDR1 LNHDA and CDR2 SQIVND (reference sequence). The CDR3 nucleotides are TGTGCCAGTAGTATTGATTCGACACGCGAAGCTTTCTTT. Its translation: CASSIDSTREAFF.

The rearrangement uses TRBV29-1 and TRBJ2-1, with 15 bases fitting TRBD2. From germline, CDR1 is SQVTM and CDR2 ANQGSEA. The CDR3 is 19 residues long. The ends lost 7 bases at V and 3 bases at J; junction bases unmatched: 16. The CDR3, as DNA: TGCAGCGCCCCCCAGTCCGGACTAGCGGGGGGGCATGGCTACAATGAGCAGTTCTTC. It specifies CSAPQSGLAGGHGYNEQFF.

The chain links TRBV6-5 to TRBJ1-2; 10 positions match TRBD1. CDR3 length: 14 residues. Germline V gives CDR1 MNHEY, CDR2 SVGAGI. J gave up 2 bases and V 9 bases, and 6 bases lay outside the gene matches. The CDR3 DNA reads TGTGCCAGTCGTCGGACAGGGGGAAACTATGGCTACACCTTC. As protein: CASRRTGGNYGYTF.

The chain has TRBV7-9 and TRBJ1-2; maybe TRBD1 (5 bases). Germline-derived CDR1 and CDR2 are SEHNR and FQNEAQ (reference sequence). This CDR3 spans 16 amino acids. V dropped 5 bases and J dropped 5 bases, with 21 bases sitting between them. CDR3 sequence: CASSPRGGGGRYGYTF. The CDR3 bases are TGTGCCAGCAGCCCCCGAGGTGGGGGGGGACGGTATGGCTACACCTTC.

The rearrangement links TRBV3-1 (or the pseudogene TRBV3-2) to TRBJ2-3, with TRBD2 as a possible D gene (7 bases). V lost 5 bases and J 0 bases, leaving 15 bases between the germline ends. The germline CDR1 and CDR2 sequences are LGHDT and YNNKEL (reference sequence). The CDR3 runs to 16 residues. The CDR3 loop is CASSRRGGPSTDTQYF. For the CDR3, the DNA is TGTGCCAGCAGCAGGAGGGGGGGCCCTAGCACAGATACGCAGTATTTT.

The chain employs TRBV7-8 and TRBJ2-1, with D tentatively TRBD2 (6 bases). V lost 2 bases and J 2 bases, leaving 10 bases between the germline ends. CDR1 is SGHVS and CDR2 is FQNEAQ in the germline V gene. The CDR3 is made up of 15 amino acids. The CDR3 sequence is CASSLRRDPYNEQFF. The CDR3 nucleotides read TGTGCCAGCAGCTTAAGGAGGGATCCCTACAATGAGCAGTTCTTC. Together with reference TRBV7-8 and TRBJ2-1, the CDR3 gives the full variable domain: GAGVSQSPRYKVAKRGQDVALRCDPISGHVSLFWYQQALGQGPEFLTYFQNEAQLDKSGLPSDRFFAERPEGSVSTLKIQRTQQEDSAVYLCASSLRRDPYNEQFFGPGTRLTVL.

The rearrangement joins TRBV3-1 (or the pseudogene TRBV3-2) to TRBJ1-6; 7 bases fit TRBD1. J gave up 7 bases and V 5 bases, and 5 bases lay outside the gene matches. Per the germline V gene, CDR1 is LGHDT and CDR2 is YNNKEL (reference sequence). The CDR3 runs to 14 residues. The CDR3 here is CASSGTVRNSPLHF. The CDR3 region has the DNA TGTGCCAGCAGCGGGACAGTAAGGAATTCACCCCTCCACTTT.

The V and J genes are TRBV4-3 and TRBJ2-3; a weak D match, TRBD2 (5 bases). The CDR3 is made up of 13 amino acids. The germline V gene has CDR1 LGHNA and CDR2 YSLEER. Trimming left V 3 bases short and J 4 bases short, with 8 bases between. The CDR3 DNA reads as TGCGCCAGCAGCCAGCGGGTTGCAGATACGCAGTATTTT. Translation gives CASSQRVADTQYF.

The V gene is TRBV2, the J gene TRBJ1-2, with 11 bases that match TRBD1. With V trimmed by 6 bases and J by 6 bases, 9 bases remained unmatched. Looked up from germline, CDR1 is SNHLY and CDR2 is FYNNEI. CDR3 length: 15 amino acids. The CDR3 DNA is TGTGCCAGCAGAGGGGTTAGGACAGGGGGCGATGGCTACACCTTC. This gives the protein CASRGVRTGGDGYTF.

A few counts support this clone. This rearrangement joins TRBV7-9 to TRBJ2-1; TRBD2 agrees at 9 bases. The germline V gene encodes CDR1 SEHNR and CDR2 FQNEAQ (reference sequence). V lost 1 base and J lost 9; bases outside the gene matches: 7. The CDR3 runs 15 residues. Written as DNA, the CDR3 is TGTGCCAGCAGCTTAGGCGGGGGGGCCGTTGGTGAGCAGTTCTTC. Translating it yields CASSLGGGAVGEQFF.

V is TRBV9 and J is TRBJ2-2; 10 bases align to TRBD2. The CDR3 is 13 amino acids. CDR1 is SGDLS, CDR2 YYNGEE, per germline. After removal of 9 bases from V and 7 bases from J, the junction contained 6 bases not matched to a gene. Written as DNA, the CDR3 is TGTGCCACGGGACTAGCGTGGGGCGGGGAGCTGTTTTTT. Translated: CATGLAWGGELFF.

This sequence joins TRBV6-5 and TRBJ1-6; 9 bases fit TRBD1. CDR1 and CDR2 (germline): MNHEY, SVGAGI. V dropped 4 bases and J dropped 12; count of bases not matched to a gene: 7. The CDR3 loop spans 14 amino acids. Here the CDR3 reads CASSFVPGQGPLHF. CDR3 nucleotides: TGTGCCAGCAGTTTCGTCCCGGGACAGGGACCCCTCCACTTT.

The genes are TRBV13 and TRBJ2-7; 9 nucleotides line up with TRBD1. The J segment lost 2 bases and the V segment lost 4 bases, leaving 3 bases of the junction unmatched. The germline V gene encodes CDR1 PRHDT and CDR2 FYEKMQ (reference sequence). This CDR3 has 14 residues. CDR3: CASSSGQGTYEQYF. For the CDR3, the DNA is TGTGCCAGCAGCTCCGGACAGGGGACCTACGAGCAGTACTTC.

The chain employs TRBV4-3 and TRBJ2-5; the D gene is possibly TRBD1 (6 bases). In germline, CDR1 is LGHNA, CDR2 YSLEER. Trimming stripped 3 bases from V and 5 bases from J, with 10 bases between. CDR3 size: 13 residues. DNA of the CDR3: TGCGCCAGCAGCCAGGGGACAATGGAGACCCAGTACTTC. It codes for CASSQGTMETQYF.

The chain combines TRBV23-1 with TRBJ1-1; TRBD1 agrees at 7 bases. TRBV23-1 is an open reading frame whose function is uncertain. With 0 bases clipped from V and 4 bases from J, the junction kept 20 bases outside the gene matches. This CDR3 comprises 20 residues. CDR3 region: CASSQSHLGQEPPLGTEAFF. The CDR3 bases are TGCGCCAGCAGTCAATCCCACCTAGGACAGGAACCCCCCTTGGGCACTGAAGCTTTCTTT.

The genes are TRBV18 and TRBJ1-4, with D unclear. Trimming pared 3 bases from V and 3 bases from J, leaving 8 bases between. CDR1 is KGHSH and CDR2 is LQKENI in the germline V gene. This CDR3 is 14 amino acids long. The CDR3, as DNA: TGTGCCAGCTCACCTCGAGGGCCTAATGAAAAACTGTTTTTT. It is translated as CASSPRGPNEKLFF. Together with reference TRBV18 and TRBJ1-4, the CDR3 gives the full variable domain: NAGVMQNPRHLVRRRGQEARLRCSPMKGHSHVYWYRQLPEEGLKFMVYLQKENIIDESGMPKERFSAEFPKEGPSILRIQQVVRGDSAAYFCASSPRGPNEKLFFGSGTQLSVL.

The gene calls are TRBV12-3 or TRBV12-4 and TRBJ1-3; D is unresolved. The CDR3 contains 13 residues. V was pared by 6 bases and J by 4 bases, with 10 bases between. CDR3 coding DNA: TGTGCCAGCAGCCGGGGTGCAGGAAACACCATATATTTT. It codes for CASSRGAGNTIYF.

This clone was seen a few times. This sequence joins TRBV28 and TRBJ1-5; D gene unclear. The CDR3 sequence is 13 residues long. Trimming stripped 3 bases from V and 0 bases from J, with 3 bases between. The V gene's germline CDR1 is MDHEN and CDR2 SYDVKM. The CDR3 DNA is TGTGCCAGCAGTTTCAGTAGCAATCAGCCCCAGCATTTT. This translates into CASSFSSNQPQHF.

The CDR3 DNA reads TGTGCCAGCAGCGCTGGGGCTGGAGATACGCAGTATTTT. Translation: CASSAGAGDTQYF. V usage is TRBV7-9 and J usage is TRBJ2-3, with D possibly matching TRBD1 (5 bases). The V gene lost 5 bases and the J gene lost 5 bases, with 11 bases spanning the gap. The CDR3 totals 13 residues. The germline V gene encodes CDR1 SEHNR and CDR2 FQNEAQ (reference sequence). Filled out from reference TRBV7-9 and TRBJ2-3, the complete variable domain reads DTGVSQNPRHKITKRGQNVTFRCDPISEHNRLYWYRQTLGQGPEFLTYFQNEAQLEKSRLLSDRFSAERPKGSFSTLEIQRTEQGDSAMYLCASSAGAGDTQYFGPGTRLTVL.

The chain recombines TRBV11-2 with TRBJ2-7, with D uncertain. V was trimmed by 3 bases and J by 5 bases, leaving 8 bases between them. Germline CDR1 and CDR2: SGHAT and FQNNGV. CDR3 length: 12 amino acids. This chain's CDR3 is CASSFVSDEQYF. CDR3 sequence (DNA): TGTGCCAGCAGCTTCGTCTCGGACGAGCAGTACTTC.

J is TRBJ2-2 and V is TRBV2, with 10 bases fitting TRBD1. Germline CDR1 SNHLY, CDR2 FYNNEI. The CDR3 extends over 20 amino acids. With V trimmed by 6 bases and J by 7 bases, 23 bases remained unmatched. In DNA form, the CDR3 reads TGTGCCAGCAGGGTCCAAAGGGACAGGGGCCCTTGGGGTTCTTTCGGGGAGCTGTTTTTT. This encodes CASRVQRDRGPWGSFGELFF.

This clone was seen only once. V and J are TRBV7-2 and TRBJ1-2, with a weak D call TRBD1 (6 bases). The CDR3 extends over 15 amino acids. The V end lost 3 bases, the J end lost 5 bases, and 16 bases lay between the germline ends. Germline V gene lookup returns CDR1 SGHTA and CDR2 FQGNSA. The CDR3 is CASSFRAGEGYGYTF. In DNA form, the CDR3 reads TGTGCCAGCAGCTTTAGGGCAGGGGAGGGTTATGGCTACACCTTC.

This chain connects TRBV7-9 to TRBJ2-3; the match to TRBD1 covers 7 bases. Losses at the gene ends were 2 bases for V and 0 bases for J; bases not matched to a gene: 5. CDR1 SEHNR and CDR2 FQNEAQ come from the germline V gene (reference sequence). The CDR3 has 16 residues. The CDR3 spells CASSLPGTASTDTQYF. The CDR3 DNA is TGTGCCAGCAGCTTACCAGGGACAGCTAGCACAGATACGCAGTATTTT.

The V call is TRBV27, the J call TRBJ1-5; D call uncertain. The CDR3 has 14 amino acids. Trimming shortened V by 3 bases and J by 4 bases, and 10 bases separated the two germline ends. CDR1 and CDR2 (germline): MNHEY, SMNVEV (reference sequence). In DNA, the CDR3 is TGTGCCAGCAGTTTCGGGTTTGGAAATCAGCCCCAGCATTTT. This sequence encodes CASSFGFGNQPQHF.

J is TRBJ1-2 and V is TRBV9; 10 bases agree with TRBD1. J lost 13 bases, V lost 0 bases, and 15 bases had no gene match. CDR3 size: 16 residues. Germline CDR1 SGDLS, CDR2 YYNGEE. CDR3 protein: CASSVDSGTGVSSGTF. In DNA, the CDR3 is TGTGCCAGCAGCGTAGATTCGGGGACAGGGGTCTCCTCAGGCACCTTC.